This TCR beta chain originates from a study of cytomegalovirus exposure and HLA in healthy donors. Findings of the study overall: Later analysis identified some 16,000 TCR beta sequences associated with HLA alleles, using a false discovery rate threshold of 0.05. Per a prior analysis, the majority of TCR beta V segments were productive roughly 87% or roughly 30% of the time. The availability of immune exposure information extended only to CMV serostatus. In a later analysis, donors in an Asian-associated ancestry cluster reportedly had fewer N-insertions in productive TCRs than the cohort mean.

A remark on this clone: Its specificity is not known.

The PCR employed 60 Vbeta primers together with 13 Jbeta primers. TCRdb's copy holds only in-frame clones and misses some; the assay was immunoSEQ multiplex PCR. The profile shows over 150,000 clones, approximately 71% of them singletons. Sequencing input: PBMCs. This TCR was sampled from a woman aged 18-29 years in good health and CMV-seropositive.

The chain's CDR3 is CAWRTGVGNEKLFF. The CDR3 DNA reads TGTGCCTGGAGGACAGGCGTGGGTAATGAAAAACTGTTTTTT. The chain joins TRBV30 to TRBJ1-4; tentatively, D is TRBD1 (6 bases). The CDR3 consists of 14 residues. Germline V gene sequence: CDR1 GTSNPN, CDR2 SVGIG (reference sequence). V lost 3 bases and J lost 4, with 12 bases in between.